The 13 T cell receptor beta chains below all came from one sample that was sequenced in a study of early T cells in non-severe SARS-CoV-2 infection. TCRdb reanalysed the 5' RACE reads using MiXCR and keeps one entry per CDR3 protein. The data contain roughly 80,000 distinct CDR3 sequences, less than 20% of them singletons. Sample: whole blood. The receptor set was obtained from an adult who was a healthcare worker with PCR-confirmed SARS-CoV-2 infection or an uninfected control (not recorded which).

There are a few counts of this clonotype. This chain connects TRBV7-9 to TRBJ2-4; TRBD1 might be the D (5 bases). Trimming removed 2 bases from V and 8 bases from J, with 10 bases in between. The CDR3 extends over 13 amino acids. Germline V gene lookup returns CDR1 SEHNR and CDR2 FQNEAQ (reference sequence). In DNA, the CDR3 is TGTGCCAGCAGCTTAAGTAGGGGCGACATTCAGTACTTC. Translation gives CASSLSRGDIQYF.

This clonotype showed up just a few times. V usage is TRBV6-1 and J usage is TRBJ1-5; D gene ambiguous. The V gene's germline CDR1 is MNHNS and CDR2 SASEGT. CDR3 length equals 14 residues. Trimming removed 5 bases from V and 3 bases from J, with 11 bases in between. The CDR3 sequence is CASSLTSVNQPQHF. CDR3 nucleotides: TGTGCCAGCAGTTTGACCTCAGTCAATCAGCCCCAGCATTTT.

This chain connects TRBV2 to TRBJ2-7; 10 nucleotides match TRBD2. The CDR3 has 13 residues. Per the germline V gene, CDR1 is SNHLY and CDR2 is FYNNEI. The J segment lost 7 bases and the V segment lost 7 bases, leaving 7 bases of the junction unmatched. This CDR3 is CASKASGSGEQYF. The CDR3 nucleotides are TGTGCCAGCAAGGCTAGCGGGAGTGGGGAGCAGTACTTC. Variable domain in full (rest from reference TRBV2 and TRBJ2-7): EPEVTQTPSHQVTQMGQEVILRCVPISNHLYFYWYRQILGQKVEFLVSFYNNEISEKSEIFDDQFSVERPDGSNFTLKIRSTKLEDSAMYFCASKASGSGEQYFGPGTRLTVT.

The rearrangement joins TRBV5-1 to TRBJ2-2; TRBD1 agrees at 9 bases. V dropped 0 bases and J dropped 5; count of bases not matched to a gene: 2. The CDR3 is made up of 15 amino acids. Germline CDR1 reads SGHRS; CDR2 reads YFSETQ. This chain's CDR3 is CASSLDGQGTGELFF. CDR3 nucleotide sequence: TGCGCCAGCAGCTTGGATGGACAGGGGACCGGGGAGCTGTTTTTT.

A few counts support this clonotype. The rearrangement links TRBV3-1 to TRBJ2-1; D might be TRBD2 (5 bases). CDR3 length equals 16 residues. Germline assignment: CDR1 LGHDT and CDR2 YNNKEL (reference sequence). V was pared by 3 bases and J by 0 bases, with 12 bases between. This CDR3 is CASSQKLSGSYNEQFF. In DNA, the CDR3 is TGTGCCAGCAGCCAGAAGTTGAGCGGCTCCTACAATGAGCAGTTCTTC.

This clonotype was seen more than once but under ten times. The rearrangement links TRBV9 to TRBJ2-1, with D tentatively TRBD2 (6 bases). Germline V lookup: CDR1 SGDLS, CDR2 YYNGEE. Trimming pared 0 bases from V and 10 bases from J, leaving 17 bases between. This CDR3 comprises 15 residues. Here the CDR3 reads CASSVDLWERGEQFF. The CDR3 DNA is TGTGCCAGCAGCGTAGATTTGTGGGAACGGGGGGAGCAGTTCTTC.

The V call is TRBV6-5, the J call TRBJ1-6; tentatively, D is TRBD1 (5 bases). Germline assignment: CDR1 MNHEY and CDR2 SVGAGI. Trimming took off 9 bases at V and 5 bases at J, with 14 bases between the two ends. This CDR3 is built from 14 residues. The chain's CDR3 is CASSYRSDNSPLHF. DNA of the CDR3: TGTGCCAGTTCCTACAGGTCGGATAATTCACCCCTCCACTTT.

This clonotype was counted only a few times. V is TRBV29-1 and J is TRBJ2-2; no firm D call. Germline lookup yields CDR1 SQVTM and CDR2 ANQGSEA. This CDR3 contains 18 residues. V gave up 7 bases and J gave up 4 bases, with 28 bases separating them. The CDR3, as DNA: TGCAGCGCCGCCTTAGGAACCTCAACCTTCAGAAGCACCGGGGAGCTGTTTTTT. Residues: CSAALGTSTFRSTGELFF.

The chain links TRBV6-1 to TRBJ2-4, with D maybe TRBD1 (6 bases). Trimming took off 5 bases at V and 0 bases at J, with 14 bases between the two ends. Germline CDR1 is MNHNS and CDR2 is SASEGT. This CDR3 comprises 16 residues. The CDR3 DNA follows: TGTGCCAGCAGTTCCCCAGGGGAATTAGCCAAAAACATTCAGTACTTC. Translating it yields CASSSPGELAKNIQYF.

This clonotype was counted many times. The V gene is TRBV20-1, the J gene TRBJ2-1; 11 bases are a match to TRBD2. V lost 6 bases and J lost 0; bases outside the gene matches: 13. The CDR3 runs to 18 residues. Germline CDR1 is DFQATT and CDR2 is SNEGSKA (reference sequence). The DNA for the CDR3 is TGCAGTGCCCTTGACCTGTTTACTAGCGGGAGCTCCTACAATGAGCAGTTCTTC. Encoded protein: CSALDLFTSGSSYNEQFF.

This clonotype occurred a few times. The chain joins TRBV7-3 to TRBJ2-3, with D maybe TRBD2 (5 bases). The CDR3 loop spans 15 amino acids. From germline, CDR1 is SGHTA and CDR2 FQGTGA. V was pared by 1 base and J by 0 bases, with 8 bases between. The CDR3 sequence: CASSLMAGSTDTQYF. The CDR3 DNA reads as TGTGCCAGCAGCTTAATGGCGGGTAGCACAGATACGCAGTATTTT. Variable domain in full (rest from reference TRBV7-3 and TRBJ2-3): GAGVSQTPSNKVTEKGKYVELRCDPISGHTALYWYRQSLGQGPEFLIYFQGTGAADDSGLPNDRFFAVRPEGSVSTLKIQRTERGDSAVYLCASSLMAGSTDTQYFGPGTRLTVL.

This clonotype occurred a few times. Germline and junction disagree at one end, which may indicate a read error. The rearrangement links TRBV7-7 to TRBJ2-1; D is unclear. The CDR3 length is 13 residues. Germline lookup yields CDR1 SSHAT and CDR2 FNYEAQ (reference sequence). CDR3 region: CASSLGDPSEQFF. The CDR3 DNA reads TGTGCTAGCAGCTTAGGAGACCCCTCCGAGCAGTTCTTC.

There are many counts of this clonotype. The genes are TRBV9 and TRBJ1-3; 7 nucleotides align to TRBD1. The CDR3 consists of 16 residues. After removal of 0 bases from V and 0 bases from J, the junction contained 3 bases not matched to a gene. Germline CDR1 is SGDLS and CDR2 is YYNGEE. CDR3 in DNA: TGTGCCAGCAGCGTAGGGGACAGCCTCTCTGGAAACACCATATATTTT. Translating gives CASSVGDSLSGNTIYF.